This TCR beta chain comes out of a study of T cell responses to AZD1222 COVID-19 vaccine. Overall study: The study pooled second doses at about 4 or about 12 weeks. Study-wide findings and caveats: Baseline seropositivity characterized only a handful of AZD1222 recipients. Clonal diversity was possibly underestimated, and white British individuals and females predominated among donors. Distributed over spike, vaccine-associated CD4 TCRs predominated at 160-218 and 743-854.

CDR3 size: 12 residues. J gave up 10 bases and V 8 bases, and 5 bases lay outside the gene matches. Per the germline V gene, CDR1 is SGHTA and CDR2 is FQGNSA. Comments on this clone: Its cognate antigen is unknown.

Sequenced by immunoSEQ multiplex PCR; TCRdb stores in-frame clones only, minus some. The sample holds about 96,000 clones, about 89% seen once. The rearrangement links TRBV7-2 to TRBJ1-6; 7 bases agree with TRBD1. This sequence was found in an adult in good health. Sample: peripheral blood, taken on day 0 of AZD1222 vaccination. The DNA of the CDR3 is TGTGCCAGCGGGACACAGGGGTCACCCCTCCACTTT. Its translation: CASGTQGSPLHF.